These 2 T cell receptor beta chains originate from one sample sequenced in a study of CD8+CD57+ T cells in acquired aplastic anemia. Both TCR beta VDJ combination and CDR3 sequence profiling were carried out. Genomic DNA was the template for this profiling. Each CDR3 protein gets one entry after TCRdb re-called the reads with MiXCR. Of 250,000 to 350,000 distinct CDR3 sequences in the sample, approximately 57% were seen once. An expansion of CD8+CD57+ cells by flow cytometry had been shown in patients chosen for sequencing. Sample: sorted CD4+, CD8+, or CD8+CD57+ T cells (not recorded which) from PBMCs. These receptors all come from a human donor with aplastic anemia.

CDR3 sequence: CASSFGLAGILYEQYF. DNA for the CDR3: TGTGCCAGCAGCTTTGGTCTAGCGGGAATCCTCTACGAGCAGTACTTC. The V gene is TRBV5-6, the J gene TRBJ2-7; TRBD2 matches 9 bases. Per the germline V gene, CDR1 is SGHDT and CDR2 is YYEEEE. V was clipped by 2 bases and J by 3 bases; unmatched bases: 9. The CDR3 extends over 16 amino acids.

J is TRBJ1-5 and V is TRBV7-2; D unclear. V was trimmed by 1 base and J by 6 bases, leaving 13 bases between them. From germline, CDR1 is SGHTA and CDR2 FQGNSA. The length of the CDR3 is 15 residues. CDR3 amino acids: CASSLERWGLQPQHF. CDR3 coding DNA: TGTGCCAGCAGCTTAGAGAGATGGGGTCTTCAGCCCCAGCATTTT.